The present T cell receptor beta chain was sequenced within a study of T cell repertoires in cytomegalovirus infection. Overall study: Indicated by public TCR beta signatures were CMV infection and matching HLA type.

As regards this clonotype: Its antigen is as yet unknown.

The CDR3 is made up of 12 amino acids. Germline values: CDR1 SGHNT, CDR2 YENEEA. V dropped 1 base and J dropped 5 bases, with 3 bases sitting between them. Findings of the study overall: Ex vivo responses were dominated by HLA-C-restricted CMV-specific TCR beta clonotypes. Public TCR beta family frequency separated CMV-and-HLA carriers, including in an independent cohort.

TCRdb independently ran MiXCR on the reads; one entry per CDR3 protein. The table has about 220,000 distinct CDR3 sequences, 38% seen once. The TCR comes from a human donor in good health (CMV status not recorded). Some clones in this sample may be carry-over from other donors' samples. Sequenced material: CD8+ T cells from cultured PBMCs, taken from culture after CMV antigen stimulation. The rearrangement links TRBV11-3 to TRBJ2-1; D unclear. The CDR3 nucleotides are TGTGCCAGCAGCTTAGGTCACAATGAGCAGTTCTTC. It encodes CASSLGHNEQFF.